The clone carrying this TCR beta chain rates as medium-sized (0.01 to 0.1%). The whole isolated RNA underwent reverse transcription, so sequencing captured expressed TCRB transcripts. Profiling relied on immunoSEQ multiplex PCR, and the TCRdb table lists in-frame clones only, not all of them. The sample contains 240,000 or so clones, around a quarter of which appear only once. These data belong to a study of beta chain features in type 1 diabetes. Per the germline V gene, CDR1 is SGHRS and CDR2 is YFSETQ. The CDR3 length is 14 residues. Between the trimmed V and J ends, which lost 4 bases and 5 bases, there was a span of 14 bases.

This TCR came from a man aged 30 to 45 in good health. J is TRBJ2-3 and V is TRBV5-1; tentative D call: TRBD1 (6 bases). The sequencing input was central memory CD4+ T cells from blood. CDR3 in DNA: TGCGCCAGCAGCCCTGGACAGCCGAGAGATACGCAGTATTTT. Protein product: CASSPGQPRDTQYF.